A selection of T cell receptor beta chains follows, all from one sample in a study of shared clonotypes between healthy human individuals. Measured with immunoSEQ multiplex PCR; TCRdb has only the in-frame clones, and not every one. The table shows 110,000 or so clones, with about 63% occurring only once. Sequencing was carried out using memory CD8+ T cells sorted from blood. All receptors derive from a woman aged 30 to 39 in good health. CDR3s include the opening cysteine and the closing phenylalanine or tryptophan. A D gene is named only where the DNA matches it firmly. Some rows mark clone size as missing; the rest say once, few, many or name a class of expanded clone.

v_gene,j_gene,d_gene,abundance,CDR3nt,CDR3aa
TRBV28,TRBJ2-7,TRBD2,NA,TGTGCCAGCGTACCGGGGGGGAGCTCCTACGTTAGATACTTC,CASVPGGSSYVRYF
TRBV5-6,TRBJ2-7,TRBD1,few,TGTGCCAGCCGGGAAGTAGGACAGGGAATCCACGAGCAGTACTTC,CASREVGQGIHEQYF
TRBV5-1,TRBJ2-7,TRBD1,NA,TGCGCCAGCAGCTTGGCTAGGGACAGCTACGAGCAGTACTTC,CASSLARDSYEQYF
TRBV25-1,TRBJ2-5,NA,NA,TGTGCCAGCAGTGAATTAGATAGGGAGGTGACCCAGTACTTC,CASSELDREVTQYF
TRBV6-6,TRBJ1-2,NA,NA,TGTGCCAGCAGTTACTCCGCGGGGGTTTTCACCTTC,CASSYSAGVFTF
TRBV11-2,TRBJ2-1,TRBD2,few,TGTGCCAGCAGCTTAGAATTCGGAGCGGGAGGCTCCTACAATGAGCAGTTCTTC,CASSLEFGAGGSYNEQFF
TRBV27,TRBJ1-5,NA,NA,TGTGCCAGCAGTGAAGGGGGGTTCAATCAGCCCCAGCATTTT,CASSEGGFNQPQHF
TRBV28,TRBJ2-7,NA,many,TGTGCCAGCAGCACAGGGAGAAGGTCTGTCTACGAGCAGTACTTC,CASSTGRRSVYEQYF
TRBV11-2,TRBJ2-3,NA,many,TGTGCCAGCAGCTTAGCGGCGTTCTCGGACAGCCGTGATACGCAGTATTTT,CASSLAAFSDSRDTQYF
TRBV7-6,TRBJ2-7,TRBD1,NA,TGTGCCAGCAGCGAGGACAGGGTACACGAGCAGTACTTC,CASSEDRVHEQYF
TRBV11-2,TRBJ1-2,NA,NA,TGTGCCAGCAGAAGTCTTGTTGGACCGAACTATGGCTACACCTTC,CASRSLVGPNYGYTF
TRBV19,TRBJ1-4,NA,NA,TGTGCCAGTAGTATAATCCAGCCTAATGAAAAACTGTTTTTT,CASSIIQPNEKLFF
TRBV6-7,TRBJ2-3,TRBD2,NA,TGTGCCAGCATCCCCTGCTTAATAGCGGGAACAAAGAACACTAACACAGATACGCAGTATTTT,CASIPCLIAGTKNTNTDTQYF
TRBV5-5,TRBJ2-6,NA,NA,TGTGCCAGCAGCTTTGGGTCAGGGTCTTACTCTGGGGCCAACGTCCTGACTTTC,CASSFGSGSYSGANVLTF
TRBV11-2,TRBJ2-7,NA,NA,TGTGCCAGCAGCCACGGAGTGGTGGGCGGGATCCCCTCCTACGAGCAGTACTTC,CASSHGVVGGIPSYEQYF